Presented here are 32 T cell receptor beta chains from one specimen sequenced in a study of T-cell reconstitution after alpha-beta-depleted transplantation in children. A TCRbeta library incorporating unique molecular identifiers was prepared. One entry per CDR3 protein results from TCRdb running MiXCR on the PCR reads. The sample gives about 110,000 distinct CDR3 sequences, under 25% of which show up once; about 10% is in the top ten. The source was PBMCs, mostly from graft donor cells, collected 180 days after TCRalphabeta/CD19-depleted stem cell transplant. The receptor set was obtained from a male patient under 10 years old who had a stem cell transplant for chronic granulomatous disease, so the T cells may come from the graft donor.

A few counts support this clonotype. The rearrangement joins TRBV6-1 to TRBJ2-1; 9 bases line up with TRBD2. Looked up from germline, CDR1 is MNHNS and CDR2 is SASEGT. V shed 7 bases, J shed 4 bases, and the junction held 8 bases outside the gene matches. The CDR3 is 15 amino acids. The DNA of the CDR3 is TGTGCCAGCACGGCAGGGACTAGCCTATACAATGAGCAGTTCTTC. This codes for CASTAGTSLYNEQFF.

This clonotype is a singleton in its sample. One junction end does not reproduce the germline sequence, and a read error may be involved. The rearrangement links TRBV5-1 to TRBJ2-4; tentative D call: TRBD1 (6 bases). This CDR3 has 16 amino acids. In germline, CDR1 is SGHRS, CDR2 YFSETQ. As DNA, the CDR3 is TGCGCCAGCAGCTTGGGGGGGACAACAGCCAAAAACAGTCAGTACTTC. It specifies CASSLGGTTAKNSQYF.

This clonotype was detected a few times. The rearrangement joins TRBV11-2 to TRBJ1-4, with D hard to call. Trimming took off 5 bases at V and 3 bases at J, with 13 bases between the two ends. This CDR3 region has 15 residues. CDR1 is SGHAT, CDR2 FQNNGV, per germline. CDR3: CASSTATYSNEKLFF. In DNA, the CDR3 is TGTGCCAGCAGCACGGCGACATACTCTAATGAAAAACTGTTTTTT.

This clonotype was seen many times. This chain uses TRBV12-3 or TRBV12-4 with TRBJ1-2; 7 nucleotides align to TRBD1. V gave up 7 bases and J gave up 4 bases; unmatched junction bases: 9. This CDR3 spans 14 amino acids. The CDR3 bases are TGTGCCAGCACCTTACAGGGGAGCGCCTATGGCTACACCTTC. It yields the protein CASTLQGSAYGYTF.

In this sample, this clonotype turned up many times. V is TRBV5-1 and J is TRBJ2-5; a weak D match, TRBD2 (5 bases). This CDR3 has 13 residues. V dropped 2 bases and J dropped 2 bases, with 7 bases sitting between them. Germline V gene data show CDR1 as SGHRS and CDR2 as YFSETQ. The CDR3 coding sequence is TGCGCCAGCAGCTTCCCGGGGCAAGAGACCCAGTACTTC. This codes for CASSFPGQETQYF.

In this sample, this clonotype turned up a few times. V usage is TRBV28 and J usage is TRBJ2-5, with 12 bases lining up with TRBD1. This CDR3 comprises 15 residues. CDR1 MDHEN and CDR2 SYDVKM come from the germline V gene. Germline trimming cut 8 bases from V and 10 bases from J; bases unmatched to any gene: 14. The CDR3: CASSPHGTGGSDQYF. CDR3 DNA: TGTGCCAGCTCGCCCCATGGGACAGGGGGCTCAGACCAGTACTTC.

The chain uses TRBV5-1 and TRBJ2-7; the D gene is possibly TRBD2 (5 bases). Germline CDR1 SGHRS, CDR2 YFSETQ. V lost 0 bases, J lost 4 bases, and 8 bases lay in between. CDR3 length equals 13 residues. The CDR3 protein is CASSLGGFYEQYF. DNA for the CDR3: TGCGCCAGCAGCTTGGGAGGGTTTTACGAGCAGTACTTC.

The chain joins TRBV9 to TRBJ2-1; no definite D call. The length of the CDR3 is 15 residues. CDR1 and CDR2 (germline): SGDLS, YYNGEE. The V and J ends lost 4 bases and 5 bases respectively, with 16 bases between them. CDR3 bases: TGTGCCAGCAGCCTTGAAACCCTACCAAACAATGAGCAGTTCTTC. It codes for CASSLETLPNNEQFF. The full variable domain, completed using reference TRBV9 and TRBJ2-1, is DSGVTQTPKHLITATGQRVTLRCSPRSGDLSVYWYQQSLDQGLQFLIQYYNGEERAKGNILERFSAQQFPDLHSELNLSSLELGDSALYFCASSLETLPNNEQFFGPGTRLTVL.

The chain uses TRBV9 and TRBJ2-1; 9 bases line up with TRBD1. Germline CDR1 is SGDLS and CDR2 is YYNGEE. The V and J ends lost 4 bases and 5 bases, in that order; junction bases with no gene match: 7. The CDR3 runs to 15 residues. This chain's CDR3 is CASSPRTGVNNEQFF. The DNA for the CDR3 is TGTGCCAGCAGCCCCCGGACAGGGGTCAACAATGAGCAGTTCTTC.

The sample holds many counts of this clonotype. The chain is built from TRBV4-2 and TRBJ2-3; 7 nucleotides align to TRBD2. This CDR3 is 15 amino acids long. CDR1 and CDR2 from the germline V gene are LGHNA and YNFKEQ. V shed 4 bases and J 2 bases; nucleotides not matched to a gene: 6. CDR3 coding DNA: TGTGCCAGCAGCCCCGGGGAGGGATTCACAGATACGCAGTATTTT. It is translated as CASSPGEGFTDTQYF.

Many counts were recorded for this clonotype. The chain recombines TRBV20-1 with TRBJ2-5; tentatively, D is TRBD1 or TRBD2 (5 bases each). This CDR3 has 13 amino acids. Trimming removed 3 bases at V and 5 bases at J, with 13 bases between. Per germline, CDR1 DFQATT and CDR2 SNEGSKA (reference sequence). The CDR3: CSASRGVWETQYF. CDR3 bases: TGCAGTGCTAGTAGAGGGGTTTGGGAGACCCAGTACTTC.

Ten or more counts support this clonotype. The J gene is TRBJ2-3, the V gene TRBV2, with 11 bases that match TRBD2. The J segment lost 0 bases and the V segment lost 4 bases, leaving 9 bases of the junction unmatched. CDR1 is SNHLY and CDR2 is FYNNEI in the germline V gene. The CDR3 spans 18 residues. CDR3 DNA sequence: TGTGCCAGCAGTGCGGACCTAGCGGGGGGCACTAGCACAGATACGCAGTATTTT. Translated: CASSADLAGGTSTDTQYF.

This clonotype was observed many times. The rearrangement joins TRBV20-1 to TRBJ1-5; possible D gene TRBD1, 6 bases. Germline V gene sequence: CDR1 DFQATT, CDR2 SNEGSKA (reference sequence). V lost 0 bases, J lost 7 bases, and 22 bases lay in between. The CDR3 extends over 17 amino acids. CDR3 residues: CSARDLPGVGSGQPQHF. The CDR3 region has the DNA TGCAGTGCTAGAGATCTTCCAGGGGTTGGTTCTGGACAGCCCCAGCATTTT.

This clonotype appeared many times. V gene TRBV10-3 combines with J gene TRBJ2-3; 8 positions agree with TRBD2. The V and J ends lost 6 bases and 0 bases, in that order; junction bases with no gene match: 2. This CDR3 region has 14 residues. The V gene's germline CDR1 is ENHRY and CDR2 SYGVKD. The DNA for the CDR3 is TGTGCCATCAGACCTAGCGGGAGCACAGATACGCAGTATTTT. Its translation is CAIRPSGSTDTQYF.

There are many counts of this clonotype. CDR3 protein: CATTGEYEQYF. The CDR3 coding sequence is TGTGCCACGACAGGGGAGTACGAGCAGTACTTC. V usage is TRBV7-6 and J usage is TRBJ2-7, with TRBD1 matching 8 bases. This CDR3 contains 11 residues. The junction had 3 bases not matched to a gene; V was cut back by 10 bases and J by 4 bases. The germline CDR1 and CDR2 sequences are SGHVS and FNYEAQ.

The chain employs TRBV5-1 and TRBJ2-7; 9 bases align to TRBD2. In germline, CDR1 is SGHRS, CDR2 YFSETQ. CDR3 length: 17 residues. The V gene end was trimmed by 6 bases and the J gene end by 4 bases; junction bases not matched to a gene: 17. For the CDR3, the DNA is TGCGCCAGCAAGGTAGGGGGCGACTTAGCGGGAGCTTACGAGCAGTACTTC. The encoded protein is CASKVGGDLAGAYEQYF. The full variable domain, its missing parts supplied by reference TRBV5-1 and TRBJ2-7, is KAGVTQTPRYLIKTRGQQVTLSCSPISGHRSVSWYQQTPGQGLQFLFEYFSETQRNKGNFPGRFSGRQFSNSRSEMNVSTLELGDSALYLCASKVGGDLAGAYEQYFGPGTRLTVT.

This clonotype was observed a handful of times. The chain has TRBV29-1 and TRBJ2-3, with 9 bases fitting TRBD1. The V gene end was trimmed by 6 bases and the J gene end by 5 bases; junction bases not matched to a gene: 12. The germline V gene has CDR1 SQVTM and CDR2 ANQGSEA. The CDR3 sequence is 15 residues long. The CDR3 sequence is CSVGLWDRARDTQYF. The CDR3 region has the DNA TGCAGCGTGGGGTTATGGGACAGGGCAAGAGATACGCAGTATTTT.

The table lists this clonotype with many counts. The chain is built from TRBV5-6 and TRBJ2-1; D may correspond to TRBD1 or TRBD2 (5 bases each). Germline lookup yields CDR1 SGHDT and CDR2 YYEEEE. The CDR3 spans 13 residues. Trimming took 4 bases from V and 6 from J, leaving 11 bases between them. CDR3 region: CASSPRGLNEQFF. The CDR3 DNA sequence: TGTGCCAGCAGCCCGAGGGGCCTCAATGAGCAGTTCTTC.

This clonotype was recorded a few times. The rearrangement joins TRBV15 to TRBJ2-1, with D possibly TRBD2 on 6 matching bases. The CDR3 totals 15 residues. Germline assignment: CDR1 LNHNV and CDR2 YYDKDF (reference sequence). Trimming removed 2 bases at V and 7 bases at J, with 15 bases between. Here the CDR3 reads CATSRTSGTENEQFF. CDR3 nucleotide sequence: TGTGCCACCAGCAGAACTTCGGGGACTGAGAATGAGCAGTTCTTC. The complete variable domain, with remaining parts taken from reference TRBV15 and TRBJ2-1, reads DAMVIQNPRYQVTQFGKPVTLSCSQTLNHNVMYWYQQKSSQAPKLLFHYYDKDFNNEADTPDNFQSRRPNTSFCFLDIRSPGLGDTAMYLCATSRTSGTENEQFFGPGTRLTVL.

This clonotype was detected ten times or more. The chain uses TRBV19 and TRBJ2-2, with D possibly TRBD1 on 5 matching bases. Germline V lookup: CDR1 LNHDA, CDR2 SQIVND (reference sequence). V lost 5 bases, J lost 6 bases, and 13 bases lay in between. The CDR3 covers 14 residues. DNA of the CDR3: TGTGCCAGTAGTTTCGGACATGCGGCCGGGGAGCTGTTTTTT. It yields the protein CASSFGHAAGELFF.

Of note for this clonotype: A read error may explain this, as a much larger clone is one base away. The chain uses TRBV12-3 or TRBV12-4 and TRBJ1-1; D may be TRBD1 (6 bases). The CDR3 covers 15 residues. Trimming removed 5 bases at V and 4 bases at J, with 17 bases between. The CDR3 loop is CASSPFRGARTEAFF. CDR3 nucleotides: TGTGCCAGCAGTCCCTTCCGGGGGGCGCGCACTGAAGCTTTCTTT.

Many counts were recorded for this clonotype. V gene TRBV20-1 combines with J gene TRBJ2-1; the D gene could be TRBD1 or TRBD2 (6 bases each). V lost 6 bases, J lost 8 bases, and 17 bases lay in between. The CDR3 covers 13 residues. Germline CDR1 and CDR2: DFQATT and SNEGSKA (reference sequence). CDR3 residues: CSARRGAGDEQFF. The CDR3 nucleotides read TGCAGTGCCCGCAGGGGAGCGGGCGATGAGCAGTTCTTC.

This clonotype was seen ten or more times. This chain connects TRBV4-3 to TRBJ1-3; 7 nucleotides line up with TRBD1. This CDR3 comprises 16 residues. Per germline, CDR1 LGHNA and CDR2 YSLEER. The J segment lost 0 bases and the V segment lost 1 base, leaving 3 bases of the junction unmatched. The CDR3 here is CASSQATGPSGNTIYF. The CDR3 coding sequence is TGCGCCAGCAGCCAAGCGACAGGGCCCTCTGGAAACACCATATATTTT.

The rearrangement links TRBV7-8 to TRBJ1-2, with TRBD1 identical over 9 bases. The CDR3 totals 15 residues. The V gene end was trimmed by 5 bases and the J gene end by 5 bases; junction bases not matched to a gene: 9. Germline CDR1 SGHVS, CDR2 FQNEAQ. The CDR3 sequence: CASSRDRGGQYGYTF. The CDR3 DNA is TGTGCCAGCAGCCGCGACAGGGGGGGTCAGTATGGCTACACCTTC.

This chain uses TRBV20-1 with TRBJ2-1; 11 bases line up with TRBD2. The germline V gene has CDR1 DFQATT and CDR2 SNEGSKA (reference sequence). The CDR3 loop spans 19 amino acids. V was pared by 3 bases and J by 5 bases, with 18 bases of the junction left unmatched. The CDR3 is CSASKELAGVRQWDNEQFF. In DNA, the CDR3 is TGCAGTGCTAGCAAGGAACTAGCGGGAGTTCGGCAGTGGGACAATGAGCAGTTCTTC.

The table lists this clonotype with many counts. J is TRBJ2-2 and V is TRBV12-3 or TRBV12-4, with 7 bases aligning to TRBD2. CDR3 size: 14 residues. Trimming took 6 bases from V and 7 from J; bases not matched to a gene: 8. The CDR3 nucleotides read TGTGCCAGCAGCTACTTGGGGGGGTGCGGGGAGCTGTTTTTT. Translating gives CASSYLGGCGELFF.

This clonotype turned up a few times. This sequence joins TRBV12-3 or TRBV12-4 and TRBJ2-6; D uncertain. V gave up 6 bases and J gave up 0 bases, with 6 bases separating them. The CDR3 is 14 amino acids. This CDR3 reads CASRSFSGANVLTF. For the CDR3, the DNA is TGTGCCAGCAGGTCCTTCTCTGGGGCCAACGTCCTGACTTTC.

This rearrangement joins TRBV12-3 or TRBV12-4 to TRBJ2-7; TRBD1 matches 7 bases. This CDR3 is built from 15 residues. The ends lost 5 bases at V and 4 bases at J; junction bases unmatched: 11. In DNA form, the CDR3 reads TGTGCCAGCAGTCCGGCGAGGGGACAGTATTACGAGCAGTACTTC. Its translation is CASSPARGQYYEQYF.

This clonotype was observed many times. The chain links TRBV5-1 to TRBJ2-7; TRBD2 matches 7 bases. The CDR3 length is 14 residues. Looked up from germline, CDR1 is SGHRS and CDR2 is YFSETQ. Unmatched junction bases numbered 9, after V lost 6 bases and J lost 3 bases. CDR3 loop: CASTREEGRYEQYF. The CDR3 DNA sequence: TGCGCCAGCACCCGGGAGGAGGGACGCTACGAGCAGTACTTC.

There are a few counts of this clonotype. The chain recombines TRBV20-1 with TRBJ2-5, with a tentative D call TRBD2 (6 bases). Germline CDR1 reads DFQATT; CDR2 reads SNEGSKA (reference sequence). Trimming shortened V by 6 bases and J by 5 bases, and 10 bases separated the two germline ends. The CDR3 totals 11 residues. CDR3 nucleotide sequence: TGCAGTGCGTACAGCGGGGAGACCCAGTACTTC. It encodes CSAYSGETQYF.

This clonotype was seen only a few times. This chain connects TRBV5-1 to TRBJ2-1, with 7 bases lining up with TRBD2. Germline V gene sequence: CDR1 SGHRS, CDR2 YFSETQ. V gave up 4 bases and J gave up 7 bases; unmatched junction bases: 5. The CDR3 is 13 residues long. CDR3 loop: CASSPLARNEQFF. DNA of the CDR3: TGCGCCAGCAGCCCACTAGCGAGGAATGAGCAGTTCTTC.

This clonotype was seen ten or more times. V is TRBV20-1 and J is TRBJ1-1; D might be TRBD1 (6 bases). The CDR3 extends over 15 amino acids. Germline V CDR1 and CDR2: DFQATT, SNEGSKA (reference sequence). V was pared by 2 bases and J by 1 base, with 14 bases between. In DNA, the CDR3 is TGCAGTGCTAGACTCATGGGACAAACGAACACTGAAGCTTTCTTT. Its protein product is CSARLMGQTNTEAFF.